This T cell receptor beta chain was observed in a study of cytomegalovirus exposure and HLA in healthy donors. Study outcomes and limitations: The classifier reportedly diagnosed cytomegalovirus status with high specificity and sensitivity.

This clone was seen a single time. Its matching antigen is unknown. Sequenced by immunoSEQ multiplex PCR; TCRdb stores in-frame clones only, minus some. The sample consists of some 130,000 clones, about 94% of them appearing once. The CDR3 loop spans 16 amino acids. The V and J ends lost 2 bases and 8 bases, in that order; junction bases with no gene match: 10. Germline CDR1 and CDR2: SGHRS and YFSETQ. This chain uses TRBV5-1 with TRBJ2-1; 10 bases are a match to TRBD1. The material sequenced was PBMCs. The sequence was collected from a man younger than 30 in good health and CMV-seropositive. CDR3 bases: TGCGCCAGCAGCTTTAATCCCGGGACAGGGGTGGATGAGCAGTTCTTC. This sequence encodes CASSFNPGTGVDEQFF.